One and the same sample provided the 23 T cell receptor beta chains below, sequenced in a study of beta chain features in type 1 diabetes. Expressed TCRB transcripts were sequenced because the entire RNA isolate underwent reverse transcription. This table comes from immunoSEQ multiplex PCR, and its TCRdb copy is limited to in-frame clones, with some not included. The data hold about 650,000 clones, with 9.5% to 15% observed a single time. Antigen specificity for these receptors is unknown. Study results and limitations: Across all four CD4+ subsets, people with type 1 diabetes showed modestly shorter TCRB CDR3s.

The source material was naive CD4+ T cells from blood. These receptors were obtained from a man between 25 and 39 years old with type 1 diabetes.

This clone was recorded once. The chain couples TRBV6-5 to TRBJ2-1, with 8 bases matching TRBD1. The germline CDR1 and CDR2 sequences are MNHEY and SVGAGI. The junction had 7 bases not matched to a gene; V was cut back by 1 base and J by 5 bases. This CDR3 is 16 amino acids long. DNA for the CDR3: TGTGCCAGCAGTTACTGGGGGACAGGACGGAACAATGAGCAGTTCTTC. This encodes CASSYWGTGRNNEQFF.

The J gene is TRBJ1-2, the V gene TRBV29-1; D possibly corresponds to TRBD1 (5 bases). The CDR3 length is 15 residues. From germline, CDR1 is SQVTM and CDR2 ANQGSEA. The V end lost 3 bases, the J end lost 0 bases, and 14 bases lay between the germline ends. DNA for the CDR3: TGCAGCGTTGACACCCACGGGGGGTCTAACTATGGCTACACCTTC. Translation: CSVDTHGGSNYGYTF. The full variable domain, completed using reference TRBV29-1 and TRBJ1-2, is SAVISQKPSRDICQRGTSLTIQCQVDSQVTMMFWYRQQPGQSLTLIATANQGSEATYESGFVIDKFPISRPNLTFSTLTVSNMSPEDSSIYLCSVDTHGGSNYGYTFGSGTRLTVV.

The chain joins TRBV4-2 to TRBJ1-1; 7 bases line up with TRBD1. CDR3 size: 14 residues. V gave up 3 bases and J gave up 3 bases; unmatched junction bases: 4. Looked up from germline, CDR1 is LGHNA and CDR2 is YNFKEQ. The CDR3 nucleotides read TGTGCCAGCAGCCACGACAGGGATCACACTGAAGCTTTCTTT. Protein sequence: CASSHDRDHTEAFF.

This clone was seen a handful of times. The gene calls are TRBV11-2 and TRBJ1-4; D unresolved. The CDR3 has 14 amino acids. The ends were cut back, 6 bases at V and 8 bases at J, with 16 bases in the middle. From germline, CDR1 is SGHAT and CDR2 FQNNGV. CDR3 in amino acids: CASSRNEGGEKLFF. The CDR3 DNA follows: TGTGCCAGCAGTCGAAATGAGGGAGGGGAAAAACTGTTTTTT.

The V call is TRBV5-1, the J call TRBJ2-7; D perhaps matches TRBD1 (6 bases). The CDR3 sequence is 15 residues long. V was trimmed by 4 bases and J by 1 base, leaving 15 bases between them. Germline V gives CDR1 SGHRS, CDR2 YFSETQ. The CDR3 coding sequence is TGCGCCAGCAGCGCAACAGGGCGACCTTCCTACGAGCAGTACTTC. This gives the protein CASSATGRPSYEQYF.

The J gene is TRBJ2-3, the V gene TRBV30, with D perhaps matching TRBD1 or TRBD2 (5 bases each). The CDR3 covers 14 residues. Trimming left V 2 bases short and J 3 bases short, with 12 bases between. From germline, CDR1 is GTSNPN and CDR2 SVGIG (reference sequence). The CDR3 DNA follows: TGTGCCTGGAGTCTTTACGGGACGACAGATACGCAGTATTTT. This codes for CAWSLYGTTDTQYF.

This clone has a handful of counts. The V gene is TRBV19, the J gene TRBJ1-6, with D possibly being TRBD1 (5 bases). The V gene's germline CDR1 is LNHDA and CDR2 SQIVND (reference sequence). The CDR3 consists of 13 residues. V was trimmed by 7 bases and J by 7 bases, leaving 11 bases between them. CDR3 amino acids: CASKNGGNSPLHF. The CDR3 DNA sequence: TGTGCCAGTAAGAACGGGGGGAATTCACCCCTCCACTTT.

This clone was counted only a few times. This chain uses TRBV29-1 with TRBJ2-1; TRBD2 is a possible D gene (7 bases). V was shortened by 4 bases and J by 3 bases, with 13 bases between the two germline ends. Germline V gene sequence: CDR1 SQVTM, CDR2 ANQGSEA. The CDR3 totals 14 residues. CDR3 sequence (DNA): TGCAGCGTTGCACGGGGGGCATACTACAATGAGCAGTTCTTC. Its translation is CSVARGAYYNEQFF.

V is TRBV11-2 and J is TRBJ2-3; 8 bases line up with TRBD1. The junction had 1 base not matched to a gene; V was cut back by 3 bases and J by 2 bases. The CDR3 consists of 14 residues. Germline V gene lookup returns CDR1 SGHAT and CDR2 FQNNGV. The CDR3 DNA sequence: TGTGCCAGCAGCTTGGGACAGGTCACAGATACGCAGTATTTT. Its translation: CASSLGQVTDTQYF.

The sample holds a few counts of this clone. The genes are TRBV2 and TRBJ2-4; D gene unclear. Deletions cut 8 bases from V and 6 bases from J, with 5 bases between. Germline CDR1 SNHLY, CDR2 FYNNEI. The CDR3 loop spans 10 amino acids. In DNA form, the CDR3 reads TGTGCCAGCGGCGTAAACATTCAGTACTTC. Translation gives CASGVNIQYF.

This clone came up a few times. The chain recombines TRBV5-4 with TRBJ2-7; no definite D call. Germline loops: CDR1 SGHNT, CDR2 YYREEE (reference sequence). Trimming removed 4 bases from V and 7 bases from J, with 12 bases in between. This CDR3 contains 12 residues. The CDR3 reads CASSVLQGEQYF. The CDR3, as DNA: TGTGCCAGCAGCGTTCTTCAAGGGGAGCAGTACTTC.

J is TRBJ1-6 and V is TRBV7-2; a possible D gene is TRBD1 (5 bases). Germline V gene sequence: CDR1 SGHTA, CDR2 FQGNSA. Between the trimmed V and J ends, which lost 3 bases and 5 bases, there was a span of 14 bases. The CDR3 contains 16 residues. CDR3 sequence reads: CASSFFQGGDNSPLHF. The CDR3 DNA reads TGTGCCAGCAGCTTCTTTCAGGGCGGTGATAATTCACCCCTCCACTTT.

The chain combines TRBV5-1 with TRBJ2-1; D might be TRBD1 or TRBD2, each matching 5 bases. V lost 4 bases and J lost 9, with 8 bases in between. The CDR3 runs 11 residues. Germline V CDR1 and CDR2: SGHRS, YFSETQ. CDR3 DNA: TGCGCCAGCAGCCCAGGGAGTGAGCAGTTCTTC. Residues: CASSPGSEQFF.

V usage is TRBV19 and J usage is TRBJ2-7; 10 positions match TRBD1. This CDR3 region has 15 residues. V gave up 5 bases and J gave up 4 bases; unmatched junction bases: 8. Germline CDR1 and CDR2: LNHDA and SQIVND (reference sequence). The CDR3: CASSSRDRGFYEQYF. Here the CDR3 DNA reads TGTGCCAGTAGTTCCCGGGACAGGGGATTTTACGAGCAGTACTTC. Variable domain in full (rest from reference TRBV19 and TRBJ2-7): DGGITQSPKYLFRKEGQNVTLSCEQNLNHDAMYWYRQDPGQGLRLIYYSQIVNDFQKGDIAEGYSVSREKKESFPLTVTSAQKNPTAFYLCASSSRDRGFYEQYFGPGTRLTVT.

This clone was seen only a few times. The chain recombines TRBV9 with TRBJ2-2; D remains ambiguous. The CDR3 is 13 amino acids. Trimming left V 3 bases short and J 1 base short, with 4 bases between. Germline-derived CDR1 and CDR2 are SGDLS and YYNGEE. The DNA of the CDR3 is TGTGCCAGCAGCGCACAGAACACCGGGGAGCTGTTTTTT. Its translation: CASSAQNTGELFF.

J is TRBJ2-7 and V is TRBV19; unclear D gene. This CDR3 has 15 amino acids. V was clipped by 1 base and J by 2 bases, with 12 bases between them. Germline-derived CDR1 and CDR2 are LNHDA and SQIVND (reference sequence). CDR3 loop: CASSIVGDGTYEQYF. CDR3 bases: TGTGCCAGTAGTATAGTTGGAGACGGTACCTACGAGCAGTACTTC.

V and J are TRBV11-3 and TRBJ2-5; D unresolved. Germline-derived CDR1 and CDR2 are SGHNT and YENEEA. This CDR3 is built from 13 residues. The V end lost 1 base, the J end lost 9 bases, and 12 bases lay between the germline ends. The CDR3 DNA is TGTGCCAGCAGCTTAGGCACAGCGTGGGCCCAGTACTTC. It codes for CASSLGTAWAQYF. Variable domain in full (rest from reference TRBV11-3 and TRBJ2-5): EAGVVQSPRYKIIEKKQPVAFWCNPISGHNTLYWYLQNLGQGPELLIRYENEEAVDDSQLPKDRFSAERLKGVDSTLKIQPAELGDSAVYLCASSLGTAWAQYFGPGTRLLVL.

The chain couples TRBV27 to TRBJ1-5; D gene unclear. V dropped 0 bases and J dropped 2 bases, with 17 bases sitting between them. The CDR3 length is 18 residues. The germline gives CDR1 MNHEY, CDR2 SMNVEV (reference sequence). CDR3 sequence: CASSLSPPRVRGNQPQHF. The CDR3 DNA follows: TGTGCCAGCAGTTTATCTCCGCCCCGGGTTCGGGGCAATCAGCCCCAGCATTTT.

This clone has only a few counts. The V call is TRBV30, the J call TRBJ2-1; no reliable D call. V lost 6 bases, J lost 8 bases, and 14 bases lay in between. Germline lookup yields CDR1 GTSNPN and CDR2 SVGIG (reference sequence). The CDR3 length is 12 residues. This CDR3 reads CACVVVLDEQFF. CDR3 DNA: TGTGCCTGTGTGGTGGTTTTGGATGAGCAGTTCTTC.

In the case of this clone: Since the CDR3 does not end with the conserved phenylalanine or tryptophan, this likely comes from a read error. The CDR3 here is CSVDRGEGYGYTL. In DNA form, the CDR3 reads TGCAGCGTGGACAGGGGGGAAGGCTATGGCTACACCCTC. The chain uses TRBV29-1 and TRBJ1-2; 10 bases agree with TRBD1. Per germline, CDR1 SQVTM and CDR2 ANQGSEA. The CDR3 contains 13 residues. Trimming took 6 bases from V and 4 from J; bases not matched to a gene: 5.

The chain employs TRBV5-1 and TRBJ2-5, with 10 bases matching TRBD2. Germline CDR1 and CDR2: SGHRS and YFSETQ. V shed 3 bases and J 4 bases; nucleotides not matched to a gene: 6. There are 15 residues in the CDR3. Here the CDR3 reads CASSSSGGAVETQYF. The CDR3, as DNA: TGCGCCAGCAGCTCGAGCGGGGGGGCCGTAGAGACCCAGTACTTC.

The rearrangement joins TRBV14 to TRBJ2-7, with a possible D match to TRBD1 (5 bases). V was cut by 2 bases and J by 3 bases, with 11 bases left in between. The CDR3 is 14 residues long. Germline V gene lookup returns CDR1 SGHDN and CDR2 FVKESK. CDR3 DNA: TGTGCCAGCAGCCAATGGCAGGGTCTCTACGAGCAGTACTTC. Protein: CASSQWQGLYEQYF.

This clone came up a few times. This rearrangement joins TRBV5-1 to TRBJ1-2, with TRBD1 matching 7 bases. The V segment lost 3 bases and the J segment 5 bases; nucleotides outside the gene matches: 7. CDR3 length: 14 amino acids. CDR1 and CDR2 from the germline V gene are SGHRS and YFSETQ. This chain's CDR3 is CASSSPGQIYGYTF. CDR3 in DNA: TGCGCCAGCAGCTCTCCGGGACAGATATATGGCTACACCTTC.